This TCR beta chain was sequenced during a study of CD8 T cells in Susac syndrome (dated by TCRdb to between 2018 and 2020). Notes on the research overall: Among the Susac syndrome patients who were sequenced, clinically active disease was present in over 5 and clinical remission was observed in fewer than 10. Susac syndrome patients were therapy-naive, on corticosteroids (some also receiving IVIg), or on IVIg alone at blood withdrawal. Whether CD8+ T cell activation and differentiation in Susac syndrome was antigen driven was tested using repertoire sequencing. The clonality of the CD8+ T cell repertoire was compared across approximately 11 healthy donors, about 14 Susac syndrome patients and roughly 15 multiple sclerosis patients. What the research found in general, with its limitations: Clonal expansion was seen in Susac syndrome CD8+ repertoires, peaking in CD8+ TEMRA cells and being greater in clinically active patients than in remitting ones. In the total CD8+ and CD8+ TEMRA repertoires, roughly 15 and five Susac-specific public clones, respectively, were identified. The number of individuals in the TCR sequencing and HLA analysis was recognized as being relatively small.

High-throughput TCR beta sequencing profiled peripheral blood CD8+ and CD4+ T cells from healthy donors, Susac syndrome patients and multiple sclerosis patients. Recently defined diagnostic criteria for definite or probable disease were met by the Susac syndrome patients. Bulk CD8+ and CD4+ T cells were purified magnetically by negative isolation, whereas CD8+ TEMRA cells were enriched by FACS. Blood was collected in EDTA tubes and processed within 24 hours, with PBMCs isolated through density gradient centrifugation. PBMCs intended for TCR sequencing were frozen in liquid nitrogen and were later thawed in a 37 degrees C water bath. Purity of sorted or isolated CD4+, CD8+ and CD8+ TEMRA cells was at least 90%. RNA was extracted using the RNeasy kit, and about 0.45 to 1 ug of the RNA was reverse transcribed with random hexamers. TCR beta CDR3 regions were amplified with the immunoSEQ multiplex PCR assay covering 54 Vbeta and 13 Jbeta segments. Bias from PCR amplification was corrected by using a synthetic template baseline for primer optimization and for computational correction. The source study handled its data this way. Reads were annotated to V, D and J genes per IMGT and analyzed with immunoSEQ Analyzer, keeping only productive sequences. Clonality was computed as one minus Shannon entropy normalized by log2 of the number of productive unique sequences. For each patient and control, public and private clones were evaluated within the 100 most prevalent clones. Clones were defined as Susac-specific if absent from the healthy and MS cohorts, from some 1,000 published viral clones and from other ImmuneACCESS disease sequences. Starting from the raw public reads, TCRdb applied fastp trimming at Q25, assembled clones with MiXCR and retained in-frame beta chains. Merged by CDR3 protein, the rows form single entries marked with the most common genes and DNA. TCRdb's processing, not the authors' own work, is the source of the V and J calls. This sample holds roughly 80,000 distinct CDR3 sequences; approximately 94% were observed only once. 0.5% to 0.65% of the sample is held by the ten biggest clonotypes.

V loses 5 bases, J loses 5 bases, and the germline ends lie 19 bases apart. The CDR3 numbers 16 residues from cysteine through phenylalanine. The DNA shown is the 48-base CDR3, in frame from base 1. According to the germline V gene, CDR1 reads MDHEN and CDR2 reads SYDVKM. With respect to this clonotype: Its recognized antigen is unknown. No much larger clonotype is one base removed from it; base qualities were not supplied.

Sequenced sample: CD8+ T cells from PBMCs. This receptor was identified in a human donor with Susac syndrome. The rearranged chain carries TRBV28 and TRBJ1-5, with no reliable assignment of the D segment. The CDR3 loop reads CASSARRALGYQPQHF. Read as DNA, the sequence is TGTGCCAGCAGTGCCCGTAGGGCCCTCGGTTATCAGCCCCAGCATTTT.